Listed here is a single T cell receptor (beta chain). Amplification used 60 Vbeta primers and 13 Jbeta primers. In the original processing: An analysis that came later counted tens of millions of unique TCR beta chains, approximately 10 million shared. Profiling relied on immunoSEQ multiplex PCR, and the TCRdb table lists in-frame clones only, not all of them. The V and J calls and the clone size are those of that table, but D and trimming were determined from the DNA. This table has approximately 190,000 clones, around four fifths appearing once. The data were taken from a study of cytomegalovirus exposure and HLA in healthy donors. The receptor's source is a woman in her 50s in good health and CMV-seropositive. What was sequenced was PBMCs.

This chain's CDR3 is CASSATGTTGELFF. The CDR3 region has the DNA TGTGCCAGCAGCGCGACAGGGACCACCGGGGAGCTGTTTTTT. The rearrangement joins TRBV6-5 to TRBJ2-2, with 7 bases that match TRBD1. The ends lost 6 bases at V and 4 bases at J; junction bases unmatched: 5. Looked up from germline, CDR1 is MNHEY and CDR2 is SVGAGI. The CDR3 is made up of 14 amino acids.